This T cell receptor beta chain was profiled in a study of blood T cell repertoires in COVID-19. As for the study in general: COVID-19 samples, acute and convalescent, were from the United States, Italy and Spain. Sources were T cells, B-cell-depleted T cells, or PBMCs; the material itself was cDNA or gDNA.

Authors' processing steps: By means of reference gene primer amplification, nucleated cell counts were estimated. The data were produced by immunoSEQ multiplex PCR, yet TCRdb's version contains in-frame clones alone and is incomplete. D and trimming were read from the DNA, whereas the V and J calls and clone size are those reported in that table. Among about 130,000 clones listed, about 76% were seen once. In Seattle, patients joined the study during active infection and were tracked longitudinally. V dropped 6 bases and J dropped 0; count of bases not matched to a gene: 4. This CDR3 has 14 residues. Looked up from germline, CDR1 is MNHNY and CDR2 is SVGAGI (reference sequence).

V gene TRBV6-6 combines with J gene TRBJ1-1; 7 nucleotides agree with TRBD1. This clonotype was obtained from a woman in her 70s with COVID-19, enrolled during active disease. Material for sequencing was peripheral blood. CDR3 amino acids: CASSQQGLNTEAFF. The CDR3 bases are TGTGCCAGCAGCCAACAGGGGTTGAACACTGAAGCTTTCTTT.